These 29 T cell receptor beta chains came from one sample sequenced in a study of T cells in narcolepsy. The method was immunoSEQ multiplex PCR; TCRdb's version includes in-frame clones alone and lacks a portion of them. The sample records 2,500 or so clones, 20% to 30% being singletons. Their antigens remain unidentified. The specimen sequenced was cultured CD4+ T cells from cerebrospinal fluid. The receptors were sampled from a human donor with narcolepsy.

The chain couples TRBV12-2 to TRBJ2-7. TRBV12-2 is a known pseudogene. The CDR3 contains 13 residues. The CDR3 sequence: CASSSVRGGEQYF. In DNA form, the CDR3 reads TGTGCCAGCAGCTCGGTCAGGGGAGGCGAGCAGTACTTC.

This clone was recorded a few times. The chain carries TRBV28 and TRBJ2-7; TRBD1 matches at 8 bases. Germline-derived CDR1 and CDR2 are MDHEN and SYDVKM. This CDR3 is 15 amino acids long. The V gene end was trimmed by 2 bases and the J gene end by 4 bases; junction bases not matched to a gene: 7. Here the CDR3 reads CASSLDAGGMYEQYF. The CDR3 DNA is TGTGCCAGCAGTTTAGACGCAGGGGGCATGTACGAGCAGTACTTC.

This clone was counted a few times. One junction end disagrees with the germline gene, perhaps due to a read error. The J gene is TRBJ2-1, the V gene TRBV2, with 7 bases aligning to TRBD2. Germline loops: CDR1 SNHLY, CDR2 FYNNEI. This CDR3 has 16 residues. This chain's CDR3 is CSSSEFAGGKGETQFF. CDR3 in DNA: TGTTCCAGCAGTGAATTTGCCGGGGGGAAGGGAGAGACCCAGTTCTTC.

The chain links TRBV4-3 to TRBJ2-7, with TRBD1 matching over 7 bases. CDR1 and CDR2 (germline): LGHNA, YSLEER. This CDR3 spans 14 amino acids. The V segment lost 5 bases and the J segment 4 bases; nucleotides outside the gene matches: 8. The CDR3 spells CASSRAGGPYEQYF. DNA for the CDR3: TGCGCCAGCAGCAGGGCAGGGGGACCTTACGAGCAGTACTTC.

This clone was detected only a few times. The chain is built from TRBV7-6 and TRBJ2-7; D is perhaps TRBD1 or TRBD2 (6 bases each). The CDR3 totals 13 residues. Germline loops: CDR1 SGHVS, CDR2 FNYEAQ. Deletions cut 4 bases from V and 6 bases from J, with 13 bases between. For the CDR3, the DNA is TGTGCCAGCAGCTCGGTCAGGGGAGGCGAGCAGTACTTC. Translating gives CASSSVRGGEQYF.

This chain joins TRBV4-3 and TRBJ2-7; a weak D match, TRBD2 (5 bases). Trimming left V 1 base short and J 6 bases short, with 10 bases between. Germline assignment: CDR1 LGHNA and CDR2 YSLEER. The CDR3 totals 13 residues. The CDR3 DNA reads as TGCGCCAGCAGCCAAGTACGAGGGAGCGAGCAGTACTTC. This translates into CASSQVRGSEQYF.

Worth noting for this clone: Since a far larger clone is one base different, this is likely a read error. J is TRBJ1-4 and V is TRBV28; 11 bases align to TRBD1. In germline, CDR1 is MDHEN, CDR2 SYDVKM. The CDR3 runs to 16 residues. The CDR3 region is CARSLPGQGGNEKLFF. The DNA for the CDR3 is TGTGCCAGGAGTTTGCCGGGACAGGGGGGGAATGAAAAACTGTTTTTT.

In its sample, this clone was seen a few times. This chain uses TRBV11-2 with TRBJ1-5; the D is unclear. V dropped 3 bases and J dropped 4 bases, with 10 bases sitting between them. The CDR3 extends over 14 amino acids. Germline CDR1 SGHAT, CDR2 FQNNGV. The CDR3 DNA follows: TGTGCCAGCAGCTTCGGAGGACGGAATCAGCCCCAGCATTTT. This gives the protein CASSFGGRNQPQHF.

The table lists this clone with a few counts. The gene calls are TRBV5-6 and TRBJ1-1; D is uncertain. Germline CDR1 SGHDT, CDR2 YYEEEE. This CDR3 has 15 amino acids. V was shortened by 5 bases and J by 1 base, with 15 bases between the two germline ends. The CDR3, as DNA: TGTGCCAGCAGTTTCCATAGGACTTCGAACACTGAAGCTTTCTTT. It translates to CASSFHRTSNTEAFF. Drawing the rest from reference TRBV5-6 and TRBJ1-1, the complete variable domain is DAGVTQSPTHLIKTRGQQVTLRCSPKSGHDTVSWYQQALGQGPQFIFQYYEEEERQRGNFPDRFSGHQFPNYSSELNVNALLLGDSALYLCASSFHRTSNTEAFFGQGTRLTVV.

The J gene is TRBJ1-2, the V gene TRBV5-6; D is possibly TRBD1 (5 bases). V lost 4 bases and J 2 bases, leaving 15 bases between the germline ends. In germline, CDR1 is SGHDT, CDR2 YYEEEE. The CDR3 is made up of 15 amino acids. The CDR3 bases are TGTGCCAGCAGCGGGTCCAGGGAAGGCAACTATGGCTACACCTTC. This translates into CASSGSREGNYGYTF.

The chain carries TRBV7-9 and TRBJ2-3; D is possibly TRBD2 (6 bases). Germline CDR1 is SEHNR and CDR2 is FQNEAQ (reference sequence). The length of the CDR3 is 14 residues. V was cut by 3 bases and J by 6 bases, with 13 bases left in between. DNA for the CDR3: TGTGCCAGCAGCTTTGGGGGAGGTGTGGATACGCAGTATTTT. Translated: CASSFGGGVDTQYF.

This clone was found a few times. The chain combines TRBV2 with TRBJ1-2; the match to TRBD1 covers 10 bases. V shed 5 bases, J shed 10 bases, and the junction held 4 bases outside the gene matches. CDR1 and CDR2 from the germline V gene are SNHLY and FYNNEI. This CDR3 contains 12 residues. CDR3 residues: CASSYGQGVYTF. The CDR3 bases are TGTGCCAGCAGTTACGGACAGGGGGTCTACACCTTC.

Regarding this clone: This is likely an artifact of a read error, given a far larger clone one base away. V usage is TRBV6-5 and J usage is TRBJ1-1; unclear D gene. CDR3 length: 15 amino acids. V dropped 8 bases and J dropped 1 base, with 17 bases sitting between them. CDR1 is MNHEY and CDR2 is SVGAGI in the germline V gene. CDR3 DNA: TGTGCCAGCTGTTTCCATAGGACTTCGAACACTGAAGCTTTCTTT. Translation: CASCFHRTSNTEAFF.

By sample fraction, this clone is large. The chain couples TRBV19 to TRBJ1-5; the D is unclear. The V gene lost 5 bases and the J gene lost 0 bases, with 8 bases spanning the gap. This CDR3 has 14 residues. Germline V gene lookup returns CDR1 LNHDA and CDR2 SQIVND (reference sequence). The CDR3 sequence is CASSAVGSNQPQHF. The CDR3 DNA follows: TGTGCCAGTAGTGCGGTCGGTAGCAATCAGCCCCAGCATTTT.

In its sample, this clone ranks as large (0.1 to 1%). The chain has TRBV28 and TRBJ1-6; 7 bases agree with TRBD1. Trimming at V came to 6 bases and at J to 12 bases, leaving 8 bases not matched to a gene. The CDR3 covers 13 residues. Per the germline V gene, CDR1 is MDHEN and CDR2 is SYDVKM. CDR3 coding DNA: TGTGCCAGCAGGGGACAGTTAGTCGAACCCCTCCACTTT. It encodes CASRGQLVEPLHF.

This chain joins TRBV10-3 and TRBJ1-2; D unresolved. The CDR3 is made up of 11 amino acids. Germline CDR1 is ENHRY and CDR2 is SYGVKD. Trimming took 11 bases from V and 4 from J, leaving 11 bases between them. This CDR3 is CAVQKFYGYTF. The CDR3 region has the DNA TGTGCCGTACAGAAATTCTATGGCTACACCTTC.

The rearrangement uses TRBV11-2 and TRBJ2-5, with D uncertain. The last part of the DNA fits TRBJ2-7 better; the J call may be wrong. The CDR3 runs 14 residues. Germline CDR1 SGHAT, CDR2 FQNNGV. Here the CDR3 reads CASSLELGNYEQYF. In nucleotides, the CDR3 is TGTGCCAGCAGCTTAGAGTTGGGAAACTACGAGCAGTACTTC.

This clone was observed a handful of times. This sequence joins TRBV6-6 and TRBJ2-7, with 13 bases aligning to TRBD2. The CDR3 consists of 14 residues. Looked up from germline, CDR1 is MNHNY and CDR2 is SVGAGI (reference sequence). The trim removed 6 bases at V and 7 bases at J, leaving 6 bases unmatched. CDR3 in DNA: TGTGCCAGCAGCCGACTAGCGGGAGGTTTAGAGCAGTACTTC. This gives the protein CASSRLAGGLEQYF.

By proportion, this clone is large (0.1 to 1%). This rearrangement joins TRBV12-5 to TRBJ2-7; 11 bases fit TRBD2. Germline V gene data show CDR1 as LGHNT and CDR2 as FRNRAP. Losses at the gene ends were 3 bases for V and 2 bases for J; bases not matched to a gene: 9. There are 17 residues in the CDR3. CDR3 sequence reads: CASGFNTASGGTYEQYF. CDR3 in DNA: TGTGCTAGTGGTTTCAACACGGCTAGCGGGGGGACCTACGAGCAGTACTTC. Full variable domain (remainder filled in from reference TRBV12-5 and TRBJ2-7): DARVTQTPRHKVTEMGQEVTMRCQPILGHNTVFWYRQTMMQGLELLAYFRNRAPLDDSGMPKDRFSAEMPDATLATLKIQPSEPRDSAVYFCASGFNTASGGTYEQYFGPGTRLTVT.

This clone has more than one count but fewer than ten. This CDR3 reads CASSLGGRDTDYTF. CDR3 coding DNA: TGTGCCAGCAGCTTAGGGGGCCGGGACACTGACTACACCTTC. This rearrangement joins TRBV7-6 to TRBJ1-2, with D tentatively TRBD1 (6 bases). Trimming removed 1 base at V and 10 bases at J, with 16 bases between. Per the germline V gene, CDR1 is SGHVS and CDR2 is FNYEAQ. This CDR3 region has 14 residues.

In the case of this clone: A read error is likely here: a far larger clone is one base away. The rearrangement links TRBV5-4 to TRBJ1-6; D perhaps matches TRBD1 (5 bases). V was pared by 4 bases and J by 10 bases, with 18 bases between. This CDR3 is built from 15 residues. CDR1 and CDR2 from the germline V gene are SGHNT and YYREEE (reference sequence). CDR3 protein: CASSLAATVLSPLHF. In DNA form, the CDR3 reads TGTGCCAGCAGCCTTGCAGCGACAGTGCTCTCACCCCTCCACTTT.

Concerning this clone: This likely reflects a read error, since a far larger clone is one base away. CDR3 DNA: TGTGCCAGCAGTGACGGACTAGCGATCTGGGACGGCGGGGAGCTGGTTTTT. Translating gives CASSDGLAIWDGGELVF. The chain combines TRBV6-1 with TRBJ2-2, with 9 bases aligning to TRBD2. Germline V CDR1 and CDR2: MNHNS, SASEGT. The CDR3 consists of 17 residues.

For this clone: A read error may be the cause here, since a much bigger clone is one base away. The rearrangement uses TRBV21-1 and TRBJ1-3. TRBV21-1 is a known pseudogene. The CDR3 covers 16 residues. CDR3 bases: TGTGCCAGCAGCAAAGGCCGCGGGGGGAGGGGAAACACCATATATTTT. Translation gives CASSKGRGGRGNTIYF.

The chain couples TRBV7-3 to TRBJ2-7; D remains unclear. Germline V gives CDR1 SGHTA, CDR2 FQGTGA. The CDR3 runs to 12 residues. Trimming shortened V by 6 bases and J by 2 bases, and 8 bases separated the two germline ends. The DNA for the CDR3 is TGTGCCAGCAGGGCGACGACCTACGAGCAGTACTTC. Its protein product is CASRATTYEQYF.

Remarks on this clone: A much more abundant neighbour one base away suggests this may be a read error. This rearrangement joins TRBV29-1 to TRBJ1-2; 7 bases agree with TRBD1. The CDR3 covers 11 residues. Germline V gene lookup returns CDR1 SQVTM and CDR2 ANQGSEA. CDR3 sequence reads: CSVQGVDGYAF. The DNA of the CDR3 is TGCAGCGTTCAGGGGGTCGATGGCTACGCCTTC.

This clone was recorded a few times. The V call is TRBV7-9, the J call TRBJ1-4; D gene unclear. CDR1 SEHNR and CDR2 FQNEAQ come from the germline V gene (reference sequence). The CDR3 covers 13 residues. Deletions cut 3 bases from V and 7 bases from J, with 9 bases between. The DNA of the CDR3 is TGTGCCAGCAGCTTCGGGTCCGTTGAAAAACTGTTTTTT. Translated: CASSFGSVEKLFF.

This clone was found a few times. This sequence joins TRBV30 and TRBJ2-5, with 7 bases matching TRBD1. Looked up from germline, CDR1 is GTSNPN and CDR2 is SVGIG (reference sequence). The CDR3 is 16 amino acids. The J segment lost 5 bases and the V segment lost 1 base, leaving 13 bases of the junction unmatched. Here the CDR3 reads CAWSGGEGAYGETQYF. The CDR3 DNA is TGTGCCTGGAGTGGAGGCGAGGGGGCCTATGGGGAGACCCAGTACTTC.

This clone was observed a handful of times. DNA of the CDR3: TGTGCCAGCAGCAGACAGCCAAAAAATGAAAAACTGTTTTTT. It codes for CASSRQPKNEKLFF. The genes are TRBV21-1 and TRBJ1-4; the table's D call of TRBD1 was not tested on the DNA. TRBV21-1 is a documented pseudogene. This CDR3 comprises 14 residues.

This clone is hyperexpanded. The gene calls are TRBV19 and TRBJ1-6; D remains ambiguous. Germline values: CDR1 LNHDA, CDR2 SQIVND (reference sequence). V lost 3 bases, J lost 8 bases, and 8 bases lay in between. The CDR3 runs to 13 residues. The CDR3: CASSMDGDSPLHF. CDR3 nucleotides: TGTGCCAGTAGTATGGATGGGGATTCACCCCTCCACTTT.